The subject of this entry is one TCR beta chain. Germline-derived CDR1 and CDR2 are LGHNA and YSLEER. The ends lost 0 bases at V and 1 base at J; junction bases unmatched: 11. The CDR3 consists of 18 residues. The sample is drawn from a study of blood T cell repertoires in COVID-19. Sequencing used immunoSEQ multiplex PCR; TCRdb keeps in-frame clones, though not all of them. Of under 300,000 clones in the sample, approximately 91% were seen once. The specimen sequenced was peripheral blood. The source of this sequence is a young woman with acute or convalescent COVID-19. This chain uses TRBV4-3 with TRBJ2-7; 8 bases fit TRBD1. The CDR3 spells CASSQDAFNTGGSYEQYF. The DNA of the CDR3 is TGCGCCAGCAGCCAAGACGCCTTTAACACAGGGGGGTCCTACGAGCAGTACTTC.